A single sample gave rise to the 16 T cell receptor beta chains below, sequenced in a study of T cell repertoires in cytomegalovirus infection. One entry per CDR3 protein results from TCRdb running MiXCR on the reads. The table lists a few hundred thousand distinct CDR3 sequences, 15% to 20% of them singletons. Sequenced sample: PBMCs. The receptors were sampled from a human donor in good health (CMV status not recorded). Some clones in this sample may be carry-over from other donors' samples.

This clonotype has a count of ten or more. V usage is TRBV12-5 and J usage is TRBJ2-3; D gene uncertain. Trimming pared 5 bases from V and 1 base from J, leaving 7 bases between. The germline V gene encodes CDR1 LGHNT and CDR2 FRNRAP. CDR3 length: 13 residues. The CDR3 here is CASGLGRTDTQYF. In DNA form, the CDR3 reads TGTGCTAGTGGTCTAGGGCGCACAGATACGCAGTATTTT.

This clonotype was picked up many times. The chain has TRBV7-9 and TRBJ2-3, with TRBD2 matching 10 bases. The germline gives CDR1 SEHNR, CDR2 FQNEAQ (reference sequence). The J segment lost 1 base and the V segment lost 1 base, leaving 5 bases of the junction unmatched. The CDR3 spans 17 residues. As DNA, the CDR3 is TGTGCCAGCAGCTTAGGGGACACTAGCGGGGGCACAGATACGCAGTATTTT. Translation gives CASSLGDTSGGTDTQYF.

This clonotype was counted ten times or more. This rearrangement joins TRBV6-1 to TRBJ2-5; the D gene is possibly TRBD2 (5 bases). Germline assignment: CDR1 MNHNS and CDR2 SASEGT. The V gene lost 2 bases and the J gene lost 8 bases, with 15 bases spanning the gap. The CDR3 length is 14 residues. Here the CDR3 DNA reads TGTGCCAGCAGTGAATCCCAGGCTAGCCTCACCCAGTACTTC. Translating gives CASSESQASLTQYF.

This clonotype showed up just a few times. V is TRBV29-1 and J is TRBJ1-5; D call uncertain. The CDR3 extends over 12 amino acids. V was pared by 7 bases and J by 3 bases, with 10 bases between. The germline CDR1 and CDR2 sequences are SQVTM and ANQGSEA. The CDR3 DNA sequence: TGCAGCGCCGCCAGCTACAATCAGCCCCAGCATTTT. Residues: CSAASYNQPQHF.

This clonotype appeared many times. The gene calls are TRBV6-6 and TRBJ1-4; the match to TRBD1 covers 7 bases. The trim removed 0 bases at V and 5 bases at J, leaving 6 bases unmatched. The CDR3 has 16 amino acids. CDR1 and CDR2 (germline): MNHNY, SVGAGI (reference sequence). CDR3 bases: TGTGCCAGCAGTTACTCAGACAGGGACCCCAATGAAAAACTGTTTTTT. As protein: CASSYSDRDPNEKLFF.

This chain links TRBV19 with TRBJ2-7; TRBD2 is a possible D gene (5 bases). The V gene's germline CDR1 is LNHDA and CDR2 SQIVND (reference sequence). V was cut by 1 base and J by 6 bases, with 16 bases left in between. The CDR3 is made up of 15 amino acids. The CDR3 protein is CASSIGISAAREQYF. For the CDR3, the DNA is TGTGCCAGTAGTATAGGTATTAGCGCGGCTCGCGAGCAGTACTTC. The full variable domain, with the rest looked up from reference TRBV19 and TRBJ2-7, is DGGITQSPKYLFRKEGQNVTLSCEQNLNHDAMYWYRQDPGQGLRLIYYSQIVNDFQKGDIAEGYSVSREKKESFPLTVTSAQKNPTAFYLCASSIGISAAREQYFGPGTRLTVT.

J is TRBJ1-4 and V is TRBV11-2; 8 bases are shared with TRBD1. The CDR3 consists of 15 residues. Trimming took 2 bases from V and 6 from J; bases not matched to a gene: 5. Germline loops: CDR1 SGHAT, CDR2 FQNNGV. Here the CDR3 DNA reads TGTGCCAGCAGCTTATACAGGGGGGCTGATGAAAAACTGTTTTTT. Its protein is CASSLYRGADEKLFF.

This sequence joins TRBV7-2 and TRBJ2-3; 8 bases are a match to TRBD2. Germline CDR1 reads SGHTA; CDR2 reads FQGNSA. The V segment lost 1 base and the J segment 5 bases; nucleotides outside the gene matches: 5. The CDR3 sequence is 15 residues long. The CDR3 nucleotides read TGTGCCAGCAGCTTAGTTGCGGGGGGTTTAGATACGCAGTATTTT. Amino acid sequence: CASSLVAGGLDTQYF.

This clonotype was seen many times. V gene TRBV7-9 combines with J gene TRBJ2-7; unclear D gene. CDR3 size: 14 residues. CDR1 SEHNR and CDR2 FQNEAQ come from the germline V gene (reference sequence). V gave up 5 bases and J gave up 2 bases, with 13 bases separating them. CDR3 in DNA: TGTGCCAGCAGCCTGAGTCTACTTCCCTACGAGCAGTACTTC. As protein: CASSLSLLPYEQYF.

This clonotype was recorded many times. The chain links TRBV7-2 to TRBJ1-2; TRBD1 aligns across 7 bases. V trimming: 5 bases; J trimming: 6 bases; junction bases outside the gene matches: 9. This CDR3 comprises 14 residues. The germline CDR1 and CDR2 sequences are SGHTA and FQGNSA. This chain's CDR3 is CASSRRGTVHGYTF. Here the CDR3 DNA reads TGTGCCAGCAGCCGGAGGGGGACAGTACATGGCTACACCTTC.

This chain links TRBV7-8 with TRBJ1-1; no clear D gene. V was cut by 4 bases and J by 8 bases, with 17 bases left in between. The CDR3 runs to 14 residues. Germline V gene sequence: CDR1 SGHVS, CDR2 FQNEAQ. CDR3 in DNA: TGTGCCAGCAGCTCTTCCCGAACCCTTGGGGAAGCTTTCTTT. As protein: CASSSSRTLGEAFF.

This clonotype was recorded at least ten times. The chain carries TRBV12-3 or TRBV12-4 and TRBJ1-1; no firm D call. CDR3 length: 13 residues. The V end was cut by 1 base, the J end by 0 bases, with 3 bases between. The CDR3 DNA reads as TGTGCCAGCAGTTTAGTCATGAACACTGAAGCTTTCTTT. Translating it yields CASSLVMNTEAFF.

This clonotype was picked up a small number of times. The chain employs TRBV6-2 or TRBV6-3 and TRBJ1-5, with TRBD1 as a possible D gene (5 bases). Germline V lookup: CDR1 MNHEY, CDR2 SVGEGT. Trimming took off 3 bases at V and 13 bases at J, with 10 bases between the two ends. This CDR3 region has 11 residues. Here the CDR3 reads CASSYSGPQHF. CDR3 bases: TGTGCCAGCAGTTATTCGGGACCGCAGCATTTT.

This clonotype was detected a few times. The chain couples TRBV20-1 to TRBJ1-5; D is possibly TRBD1 (6 bases). This CDR3 is built from 14 residues. From germline, CDR1 is DFQATT and CDR2 SNEGSKA (reference sequence). V lost 2 bases, J lost 4 bases, and 12 bases lay in between. CDR3 nucleotide sequence: TGCAGTGCTAGACTGGGTCAGGGGAATCAGCCCCAGCATTTT. Amino acid sequence: CSARLGQGNQPQHF.

This clonotype was counted many times. This chain links TRBV7-2 with TRBJ2-7, with D unclear. This CDR3 spans 12 amino acids. The V end was cut by 5 bases, the J end by 2 bases, with 7 bases between. Germline CDR1 and CDR2: SGHTA and FQGNSA. The CDR3 bases are TGTGCCAGCAGCCAACAACCCTACGAGCAGTACTTC. This encodes CASSQQPYEQYF.

The chain joins TRBV29-1 to TRBJ2-3, with a tentative D call TRBD2 (6 bases). The length of the CDR3 is 18 residues. The germline gives CDR1 SQVTM, CDR2 ANQGSEA. Deletions cut 2 bases from V and 6 bases from J, with 27 bases between. CDR3 in amino acids: CSVESLPQSGGAADTQYF. For the CDR3, the DNA is TGCAGCGTTGAATCCCTCCCCCAATCGGGCGGGGCGGCGGATACGCAGTATTTT.